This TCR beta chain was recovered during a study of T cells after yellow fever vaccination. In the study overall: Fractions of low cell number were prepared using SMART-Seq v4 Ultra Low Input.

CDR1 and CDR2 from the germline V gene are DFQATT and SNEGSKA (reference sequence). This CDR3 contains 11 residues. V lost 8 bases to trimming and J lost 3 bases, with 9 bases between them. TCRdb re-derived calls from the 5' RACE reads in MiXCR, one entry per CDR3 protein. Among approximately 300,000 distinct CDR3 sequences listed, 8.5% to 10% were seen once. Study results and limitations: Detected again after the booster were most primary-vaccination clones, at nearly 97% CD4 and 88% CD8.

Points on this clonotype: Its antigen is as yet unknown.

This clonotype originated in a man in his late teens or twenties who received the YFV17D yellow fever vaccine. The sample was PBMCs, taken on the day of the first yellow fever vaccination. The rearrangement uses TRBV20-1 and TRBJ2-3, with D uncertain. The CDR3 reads CSCRPTDTQYF. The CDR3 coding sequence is TGCAGTTGCCGGCCGACAGATACGCAGTATTTT.